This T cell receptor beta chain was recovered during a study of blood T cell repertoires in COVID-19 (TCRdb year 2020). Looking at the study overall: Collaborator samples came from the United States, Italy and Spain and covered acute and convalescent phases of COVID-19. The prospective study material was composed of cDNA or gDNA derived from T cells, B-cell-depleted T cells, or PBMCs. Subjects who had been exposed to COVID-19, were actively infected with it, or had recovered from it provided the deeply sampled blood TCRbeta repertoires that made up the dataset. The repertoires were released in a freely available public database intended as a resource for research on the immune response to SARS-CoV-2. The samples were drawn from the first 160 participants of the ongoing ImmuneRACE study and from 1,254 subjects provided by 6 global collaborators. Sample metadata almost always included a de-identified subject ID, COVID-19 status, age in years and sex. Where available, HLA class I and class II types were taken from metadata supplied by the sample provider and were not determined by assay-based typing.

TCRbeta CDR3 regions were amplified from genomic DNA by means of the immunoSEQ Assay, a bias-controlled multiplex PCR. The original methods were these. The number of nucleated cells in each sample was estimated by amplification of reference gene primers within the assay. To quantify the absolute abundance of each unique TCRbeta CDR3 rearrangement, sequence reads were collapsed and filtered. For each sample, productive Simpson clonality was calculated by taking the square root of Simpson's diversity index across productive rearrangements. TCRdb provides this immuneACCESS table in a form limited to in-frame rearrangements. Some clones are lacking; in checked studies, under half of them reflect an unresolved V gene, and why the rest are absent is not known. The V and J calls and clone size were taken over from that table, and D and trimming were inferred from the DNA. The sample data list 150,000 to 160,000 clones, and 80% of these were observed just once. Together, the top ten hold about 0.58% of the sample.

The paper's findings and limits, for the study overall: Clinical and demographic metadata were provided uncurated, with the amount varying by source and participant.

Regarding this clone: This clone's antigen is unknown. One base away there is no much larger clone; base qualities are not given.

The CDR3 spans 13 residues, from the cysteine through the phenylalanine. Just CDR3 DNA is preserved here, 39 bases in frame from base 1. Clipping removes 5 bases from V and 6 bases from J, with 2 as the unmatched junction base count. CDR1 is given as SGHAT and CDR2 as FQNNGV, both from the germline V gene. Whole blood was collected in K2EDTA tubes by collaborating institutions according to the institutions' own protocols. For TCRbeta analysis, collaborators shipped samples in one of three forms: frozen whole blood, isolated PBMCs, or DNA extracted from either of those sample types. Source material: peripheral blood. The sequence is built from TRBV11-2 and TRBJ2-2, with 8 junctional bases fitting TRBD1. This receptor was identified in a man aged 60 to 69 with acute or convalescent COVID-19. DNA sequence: TGTGCCAGCAGCCCACAGGGGGCCGGGGAGCTGTTTTTT. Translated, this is CASSPQGAGELFF. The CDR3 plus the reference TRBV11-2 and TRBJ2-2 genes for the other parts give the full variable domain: EAGVAQSPRYKIIEKRQSVAFWCNPISGHATLYWYQQILGQGPKLLIQFQNNGVVDDSQLPKDRFSAERLKGVDSTLKIQPAKLEDSAVYLCASSPQGAGELFFGEGSRLTVL.